Here is one TCR beta chain with its context. Its antigen remains unknown. The entry originates in a study of blood T cells in healthy people across ages. Overall study context: Capture via template switching afforded approximately one barcoded beta molecule per two T cells.

CDR3 length: 16 amino acids. Looked up from germline, CDR1 is LNHDA and CDR2 is SQIVND (reference sequence). V was pared by 1 base and J by 5 bases, with 15 bases between. Points from the study as a whole: A strong correlation was found between TCR beta diversity and the percentage of naive T cells.

A sample-barcoded 5' primer and a J-beta primer mix were used in a second PCR of roughly 6 to 11 cycles. TCRdb passed the 5' RACE reads through MiXCR, listing each CDR3 protein once. Of hundreds of thousands of distinct CDR3 sequences in the sample, under 30% were seen once. This clonotype was sampled from a woman of 80 years or more in good health. Sequencing input: blood. This sequence joins TRBV19 and TRBJ1-5; tentative D call: TRBD1 (5 bases). CDR3: CASSIGGRAGHQPQHF. The CDR3 coding sequence is TGTGCCAGTAGTATAGGGGGCAGGGCTGGTCATCAGCCCCAGCATTTT.